This TCR beta chain was sequenced for a study of CD8 T cells in Susac syndrome. After extraction with the RNeasy kit, about 0.45 to 1 ug of the RNA was reverse transcribed using random hexamers. TCRdb reprocessed the immunoSEQ multiplex PCR reads with MiXCR, giving one entry per CDR3 protein. Of under 150,000 distinct CDR3 sequences listed, around 94% were seen once; the top ten hold approximately 0.13%. Deletions cut 6 bases from V and 3 bases from J, with 14 bases between. This CDR3 region has 15 residues. Germline loops: CDR1 MNHEY, CDR2 SVGAGI. Relapsing-remitting disease, either stable or active, was present in the multiple sclerosis controls, who were treatment-naive patients.

The sequenced sample was CD4+ T cells from PBMCs. The chain couples TRBV6-5 to TRBJ2-2; the D is unclear. The TCR sequence derives from a human donor with multiple sclerosis. The CDR3 reads CASRSSAPDTGELFF. CDR3 nucleotide sequence: TGTGCCAGCAGATCGTCGGCACCCGACACCGGGGAGCTGTTTTTT.